The 5 T cell receptor beta chains below all came from one sample that was sequenced in a study of tissue T cells after allogeneic stem cell transplantation (dated by TCRdb to between 2021 and 2024). Per the publication, the time point label means: mouse harvest day 7 after allogeneic transplant. Each mouse graft consisted of 10^7 T-cell-depleted bone marrow cells plus 10^6 splenic CD5+ T cells and was given by tail vein injection. Libraries were constructed by the immunoSEQ multiplex PCR assay. The table comes from immuneACCESS by way of TCRdb, which keeps in-frame sequences with V and J called. Part of the clones is missing from these tables; in studies checked, under half for an unresolved V gene and the rest for unknown reasons. This sample has thousands of clones in its table, and 45% to 65% of those were observed once. The ten largest clonotypes hold about 5% of the sample. The specimen was gut tissue. The receptors originated from a female BALB/c mouse given C57BL/6 T cells with graft-versus-host disease after an allogeneic hematopoietic cell transplant.

This clone is a singleton in its sample. Gene labels here are mouse ones. The CDR3 goes on 1 residue after the read ends, and that part is filled in from the germline J gene. The V gene is TRBV12-2, the J gene TRBJ2-5; the match to TRBD2 covers 9 bases. Germline assignment: CDR1 SGHLS and CDR2 HYDKME. V shed 2 bases and J 2 bases; nucleotides not matched to a gene: 1. The CDR3 consists of 14 residues. Incomplete CDR3 DNA: TGTGCCAGCTCTCGGACTGGGGCCCAAGACACCCAGTAC. It translates to CASSRTGAQDTQY. The full CDR3 sequence reads CASSRTGAQDTQYF.

There are a few counts of this clone. The listed genes are named as in mouse. Sequencing ends 1 residue short of the CDR3 end; the germline J gene provides the rest. This specimen includes other DNA sequences encoding the same CDR3. This chain connects TRBV1 to TRBJ1-1; TRBD1 is a possible D gene (6 bases). The CDR3 extends over 13 amino acids. The germline V and J ends were trimmed by 3 bases and 1 base, with 6 bases remaining between them. Per germline, CDR1 NSQYPW and CDR2 LRSPGD (reference sequence). CDR3 in amino acids: CTCSAGQNTEVFF. CDR3 DNA (partial): TGCACCTGCAGTGCGGGACAAAACACAGAAGTCTTC.

This clone came up a few times. The genes and germline here are from mouse. The CDR3 goes on 1 residue after the read ends, and that part is filled in from the germline J gene. J is TRBJ1-5 and V is TRBV15; D call uncertain. The CDR3 is made up of 13 amino acids. CDR1 SGHND and CDR2 FRSKSL come from the germline V gene. Trimming cost V 6 bases and J 0 bases, with 6 bases left between them. The CDR3 spells CASRQNNNQAPLF. The CDR3 DNA, read in part, is TGTGCCAGCAGACAGAATAACAACCAGGCTCCGCTT. Full variable domain (outside the CDR3, taken from reference TRBV15 and TRBJ1-5): DAGVTQTPRHEVAEKGQTIILKCEPVSGHNDLFWYRQTKIQGLELLSYFRSKSLMEDGGAFKDRFKAEMLNSSFSTLKIQPTEPKDSAVYLCASRQNNNQAPLFGEGTRLSVL.

A word on this clone: The gene symbols are mouse symbols. The CDR3 is cut off 1 residue early in the read; its end comes from the germline J gene. The rearrangement links TRBV3 to TRBJ2-3; 9 bases line up with TRBD2. This CDR3 has 15 amino acids. Germline V lookup: CDR1 SNHLY, CDR2 FYNGKV (reference sequence). V lost 2 bases, J lost 1 base, and 1 base stayed unmatched. Partial CDR3 DNA: TGTGCCAGCAGCTTAAGGACTGGGGGTGCAGAAACGCTGTAT. Residues: CASSLRTGGAETLY. The whole CDR3 sequence is CASSLRTGGAETLYF. Filled out from reference TRBV3 and TRBJ2-3, the complete variable domain reads GPKVLQIPSHQIIDMGQMVTLNCDPVSNHLYFYWYKQILGQQMEFLVNFYNGKVMEKSKLFKDQFSVERPDGSYFTLKIQPTALEDSAVYFCASSLRTGGAETLYFGSGTRLTVL.

About this clone itself: These gene names are mouse names. Read data end 1 residue before the CDR3 end; the end is taken from the germline J gene. The chain employs TRBV26 and TRBJ2-5; the D is unclear. The CDR3 totals 13 residues. Looked up from germline, CDR1 is KGHPV and CDR2 is FQNQEV (reference sequence). V was clipped by 2 bases and J by 1 base, with 4 bases between them. Partial CDR3 DNA: TGTGCCAGCAGTCTGGATGACCAAGACACCCAGTAC. It yields the protein CASSLDDQDTQY. The full CDR3 is CASSLDDQDTQYF.